The 15 T cell receptor beta chains in this list originate from one sample, sequenced in a study of blood T cell repertoires in COVID-19. The data were produced by immunoSEQ multiplex PCR, yet TCRdb's version contains in-frame clones alone and is incomplete. The table shows about 42,000 clones, with 70% to 90% occurring only once. The sample comprised peripheral blood. These receptors all come from a woman aged 70-85 years in a cohort sampled during active COVID-19.

The gene calls are TRBV2 and TRBJ1-1; D ambiguous. Trimming took off 8 bases at V and 11 bases at J, with 12 bases between the two ends. The length of the CDR3 is 10 residues. Germline-derived CDR1 and CDR2 are SNHLY and FYNNEI. The CDR3 sequence: CASRIKEAFF. The DNA for the CDR3 is TGTGCCAGCCGCATAAAGGAGGCTTTCTTT.

CDR3 loop: CASSHPQGGSYEQYF. The CDR3 DNA reads TGTGCCAGCAGCCATCCACAGGGGGGCTCCTACGAGCAGTACTTC. V gene TRBV3-1 (or the pseudogene TRBV3-2) combines with J gene TRBJ2-7; 8 bases map to TRBD1. Per germline, CDR1 LGHDT and CDR2 YNNKEL (reference sequence). The V segment lost 3 bases and the J segment 0 bases; nucleotides outside the gene matches: 4. This CDR3 contains 15 residues.

Notes on this clone: One end of the junction does not line up with germline, which may come from a read error. The chain is built from TRBV30 and TRBJ1-2; D unclear. Looked up from germline, CDR1 is GTSNPN and CDR2 is SVGIG (reference sequence). CDR3 length: 12 amino acids. In DNA, the CDR3 is TGTGCCTGGAGTGTACTTCAGACTTGGAACTTCTTC. The encoded protein is CAWSVLQTWNFF. Using reference TRBV30 and TRBJ1-2 for the parts outside the CDR3, the full variable domain is SQTIHQWPATLVQPVGSPLSLECTVEGTSNPNLYWYRQAAGRGLQLLFYSVGIGQISSEVPQNLSASRPQDRQFILSSKKLLLSDSGFYLCAWSVLQTWNFFGSGTRLTVV.

This chain uses TRBV19 with TRBJ2-1; 7 nucleotides match TRBD2. V shed 6 bases and J 4 bases; nucleotides not matched to a gene: 15. The CDR3 totals 17 residues. The germline V gene encodes CDR1 LNHDA and CDR2 SQIVND (reference sequence). The CDR3 DNA follows: TGTGCCAGTAGGGCATCATTAGGGAGGGCCGTTTACAATGAGCAGTTCTTC. It encodes CASRASLGRAVYNEQFF. Together with reference TRBV19 and TRBJ2-1, the CDR3 gives the full variable domain: DGGITQSPKYLFRKEGQNVTLSCEQNLNHDAMYWYRQDPGQGLRLIYYSQIVNDFQKGDIAEGYSVSREKKESFPLTVTSAQKNPTAFYLCASRASLGRAVYNEQFFGPGTRLTVL.

V gene TRBV7-9 combines with J gene TRBJ2-7, with D possibly being TRBD1 (6 bases). The CDR3 is made up of 14 amino acids. The V gene's germline CDR1 is SEHNR and CDR2 FQNEAQ (reference sequence). With 1 base removed from V and 5 bases from J, the gap between germline ends came to 12 bases. In nucleotides, the CDR3 is TGTGCCAGCAGCTTAGTGACAGGACTCCACGAGCAGTACTTC. This encodes CASSLVTGLHEQYF.

This rearrangement joins TRBV29-1 to TRBJ2-7; 9 bases are a match to TRBD1. V trimming: 7 bases; J trimming: 5 bases; junction bases outside the gene matches: 6. This CDR3 region has 12 residues. Germline V gives CDR1 SQVTM, CDR2 ANQGSEA. CDR3 in DNA: TGCAGCGGCGGCACAGGGGGCGACGAGCAGTACTTC. Residues: CSGGTGGDEQYF.

This chain uses TRBV7-6 with TRBJ2-7; TRBD2 matches 10 bases. The CDR3 contains 17 residues. Germline CDR1 and CDR2: SGHVS and FNYEAQ. The V and J ends lost 5 bases and 0 bases, in that order; junction bases with no gene match: 10. CDR3 loop: CASSTGTSASSSYEQYF. The CDR3, as DNA: TGTGCCAGCAGCACCGGGACTAGCGCTTCGAGCTCCTACGAGCAGTACTTC.

The chain employs TRBV19 and TRBJ1-5, with 8 bases aligning to TRBD1. The germline CDR1 and CDR2 sequences are LNHDA and SQIVND (reference sequence). V lost 5 bases to trimming and J lost 7 bases; unmatched junction nucleotides: 7. The CDR3 is 14 amino acids. The CDR3 here is CASSATGGRQPQHF. The CDR3 nucleotides read TGTGCCAGTAGTGCCACAGGGGGAAGGCAGCCCCAGCATTTT.

V gene TRBV7-7 combines with J gene TRBJ2-5, with D perhaps matching TRBD2 (6 bases). Germline V gene lookup returns CDR1 SSHAT and CDR2 FNYEAQ (reference sequence). The CDR3 is 15 residues long. Trimming removed 1 base at V and 2 bases at J, with 11 bases between. CDR3 bases: TGTGCCAGCAGCTTAGGGGGGGATCGTCAAGAGACCCAGTACTTC. Amino acids: CASSLGGDRQETQYF.

The rearrangement uses TRBV5-1 and TRBJ2-1; TRBD2 might be the D (6 bases). Trimming pared 2 bases from V and 4 bases from J, leaving 13 bases between. The CDR3 runs 15 residues. Germline CDR1 reads SGHRS; CDR2 reads YFSETQ. The CDR3 DNA reads as TGCGCCAGCAGCTTAGAGACTAGGCCATACAATGAGCAGTTCTTC. Its protein product is CASSLETRPYNEQFF. Looking up the rest from reference TRBV5-1 and TRBJ2-1 gives the full variable domain: KAGVTQTPRYLIKTRGQQVTLSCSPISGHRSVSWYQQTPGQGLQFLFEYFSETQRNKGNFPGRFSGRQFSNSRSEMNVSTLELGDSALYLCASSLETRPYNEQFFGPGTRLTVL.

This clone was seen only a few times. The chain carries TRBV10-3 and TRBJ1-2; D gene unclear. V dropped 7 bases and J dropped 3 bases, with 15 bases sitting between them. The CDR3 runs 14 residues. The germline CDR1 and CDR2 sequences are ENHRY and SYGVKD. CDR3 sequence: CAITSFSSDYGYTF. As DNA, the CDR3 is TGTGCCATCACTTCATTTTCCAGCGACTATGGCTACACCTTC.

The J gene is TRBJ1-1, the V gene TRBV12-3 or TRBV12-4; possibly TRBD1 for D (5 bases). V was trimmed by 3 bases and J by 4 bases, leaving 9 bases between them. The CDR3 totals 13 residues. CDR3 nucleotide sequence: TGTGCCAGCAGTTTTGCAGGGCCCACTGAAGCTTTCTTT. Its protein product is CASSFAGPTEAFF.

Comment on this clone: The junction differs from germline at one of its ends, possibly a read error. The J gene is TRBJ2-7, the V gene TRBV7-9; the D gene is possibly TRBD1 (5 bases). The CDR3 spans 14 residues. Germline-derived CDR1 and CDR2 are SEHNR and FQNEAQ (reference sequence). DNA of the CDR3: TGTGCCAGCAGCTTACTCACTCAGGGTATCCAGGAGCAATTC. The encoded protein is CASSLLTQGIQEQF.

This rearrangement joins TRBV6-5 to TRBJ2-3; 9 bases agree with TRBD2. CDR1 and CDR2 from the germline V gene are MNHEY and SVGAGI. With V trimmed by 2 bases and J by 2 bases, 2 bases remained unmatched. The length of the CDR3 is 15 residues. CDR3 in DNA: TGTGCCAGCAGTTACGAGCGGGAGGCCACAGATACGCAGTATTTT. This gives the protein CASSYEREATDTQYF.

The chain has TRBV5-5 and TRBJ2-1, with D perhaps TRBD2 (5 bases). From germline, CDR1 is SGHKS and CDR2 YYEKEE (reference sequence). Trimming shortened V by 4 bases and J by 9 bases, and 17 bases separated the two germline ends. The CDR3 is 14 residues long. The chain's CDR3 is CASSIAGELGEQFF. DNA of the CDR3: TGTGCCAGCAGCATCGCCGGGGAGTTGGGTGAGCAGTTCTTC.